Listed below are T cell receptor beta chains from one sample, sequenced in a study of OX40 agonist ivuxolimab in advanced cancers. The table came from immunoSEQ multiplex PCR; TCRdb's copy has only in-frame clones and leaves some out. The table shows approximately 50,000 clones, with about 95% occurring only once. This specimen consisted of CD4+ or CD8+ T cells sorted from blood, obtained in a trial of the OX40 agonist ivuxolimab. These receptors were collected from an adult with an advanced solid tumor such as melanoma, head and neck, liver or kidney cancer. The CDR3 runs from the conserved cysteine through the conserved F or W. The D gene is left open where the match is weak. Size is stated for part of the rows, as once, few or many counts, or as a class when the clone is expanded.

clone size	CDR3 length	V gene	J gene	D gene	CDR3 DNA	CDR3 protein
.	16	TRBV4-1	TRBJ2-1	TRBD2	TGCGCCAGCAGTCAGACTAGCGGGGGAACCTACAATGAGCAGTTCTTC	CASSQTSGGTYNEQFF
.	15	TRBV27	TRBJ2-7	.	TGTGCCAGCAGTTTATCGGCCGGGACATCAGGAGAGCAGTACTTC	CASSLSAGTSGEQYF
.	14	TRBV7-2	TRBJ1-2	.	TGTGCCAGCAGCCTCGGTTCCGGAGGCTATGGCTACACCTTC	CASSLGSGGYGYTF
.	13	TRBV7-9	TRBJ2-7	.	TGTGCCAGCAGCTTAGTTGACAGCTACGAGCAGTACTTC	CASSLVDSYEQYF
.	16	TRBV4-2	TRBJ2-2	.	TGTGCCAGCAGCCACTCTGGTCGGGCGAACACCGGGGAGCTGTTTTTT	CASSHSGRANTGELFF
.	18	TRBV7-6	TRBJ2-2	.	TGTGCCAGCAGCCGAAGGCCCAGGGGGGCGGTGCGCGGCGGGGAGCTGTTTTTT	CASSRRPRGAVRGGELFF
.	15	TRBV13	TRBJ2-1	.	TGTGCCAGCAGCCCGAGGGGGGGGACCTACAATGAGCAGTTCTTC	CASSPRGGTYNEQFF
.	12	TRBV9	TRBJ2-1	.	TGTGCCAGCAGCGGAACCCGGAATGAGCAGTTCTTC	CASSGTRNEQFF
.	14	TRBV28	TRBJ2-5	.	TGTGCCAGCTTAATGTCTGCCCCACAAGAGACCCAGTACTTC	CASLMSAPQETQYF
once	14	TRBV7-2	TRBJ2-2	.	TGTGCCAGCAGCTTATTGACTTACACCGGGGAGCTGTTTTTT	CASSLLTYTGELFF
.	17	TRBV19	TRBJ2-3	TRBD2	TGTGCCAGTAGTGGGGTTCTAGCGGTTCCTAGCACAGATACGCAGTATTTT	CASSGVLAVPSTDTQYF
.	13	TRBV6-5	TRBJ2-7	TRBD1	TGTGCCAGCAGACACAGGGGGACTGCTGAGCAGTACTTC	CASRHRGTAEQYF
.	20	TRBV21-1	TRBJ1-5	.	TGTGCCAGCAGCAACAACCCGGACAGTTTAAGGGACAATAGCAATCAGCCCCAGCATTTT	CASSNNPDSLRDNSNQPQHF
.	13	TRBV28	TRBJ2-3	.	TGTGCCAGCAGTTACCGGGGCCCGGATACGCAGTATTTT	CASSYRGPDTQYF
.	14	TRBV11-2	TRBJ1-5	.	TGTGCCAGCAGCTTGGACAGTGGGGATCAGCCCCAGCATTTT	CASSLDSGDQPQHF
.	16	TRBV10-1	TRBJ2-7	.	TGCGCCAGCGCCGGGAGGTACGGGGGGCTGGACTACGAGCAGTACTTC	CASAGRYGGLDYEQYF
.	16	TRBV5-4	TRBJ2-2	TRBD2	TGTGCCAGCAGCCCCGGGGGACTAGCTTTGACCGGGGAGCTGTTTTTT	CASSPGGLALTGELFF
.	16	TRBV7-8	TRBJ1-3	.	TGTGCCAGCAGCGACCCTCGGGCAGGGGCTGGAAACACCATATATTTT	CASSDPRAGAGNTIYF
.	15	TRBV7-2	TRBJ2-2	.	TGTGCCAGCACCATTATTAGCTTGAACACCGGGGAGCTGTTTTTT	CASTIISLNTGELFF
.	14	TRBV27	TRBJ1-1	.	TGTGCCAGCAGTTTAATGGGAGGACTCACTGAAGCTTTCTTT	CASSLMGGLTEAFF
.	16	TRBV4-1	TRBJ2-2	TRBD1	TGCGCCAGCAGCCAAGCGGGCAGGGGGCGCGCCGGGGAGCTGTTTTTT	CASSQAGRGRAGELFF
.	15	TRBV19	TRBJ2-1	.	TGTGCCAGTAGTATCTCCGGGACTGGCTACAATGAGCAGTTCTTC	CASSISGTGYNEQFF
.	13	TRBV7-9	TRBJ2-7	TRBD2	TGTGCCAGCAGATCGGGGGGGGACTACGAGCAGTACTTC	CASRSGGDYEQYF
.	17	TRBV7-3	TRBJ2-1	TRBD2	TGTGCCAGCAGCTTAGGGCTAGCGGGAGGCCCAGGGAATGAGCAGTTCTTC	CASSLGLAGGPGNEQFF
once	14	TRBV5-6	TRBJ2-3	.	TGTGCCAGCAGCTTGGGAGGTTCCGCAGATACGCAGTATTTT	CASSLGGSADTQYF
.	15	TRBV11-2	TRBJ2-5	TRBD2	TGTGCCAGCAGCTTGGGACTAGCGGGAGCAGAGACCCAGTACTTC	CASSLGLAGAETQYF
.	14	TRBV7-3	TRBJ2-5	.	TGTGCCAGCAGCTTAGGTAGAGGGATGGAGACCCAGTACTTC	CASSLGRGMETQYF
.	14	TRBV6-6	TRBJ2-7	TRBD1	TGTGCCAGCAGTTTAGGGGGCAACCACTACGAGCAGTACTTC	CASSLGGNHYEQYF
.	14	TRBV14	TRBJ2-5	.	TGTGCCAGCAGCCAAGATCCGGCTGGGGAGACCCAGTACTTC	CASSQDPAGETQYF
.	14	TRBV7-9	TRBJ2-4	.	TGTGCCAGCAGCTCGGGACAAGGGCTGGACATTCAGTACTTC	CASSSGQGLDIQYF
.	14	TRBV27	TRBJ2-2	.	TGTGCCAGCAGTATAACTAGTCTGCCAGGGGAGCTGTTTTTT	CASSITSLPGELFF
.	11	TRBV2	TRBJ2-5	.	TGTGCCAGCCACACCCAGGAGACCCAGTACTTC	CASHTQETQYF
.	12	TRBV9	TRBJ2-2	.	TGTGCCAGCAGCGCGGGGAGCGGGGAGCTGTTTTTT	CASSAGSGELFF
once	15	TRBV7-9	TRBJ1-2	.	TGTGCCAGCAGCGTACAGGGCTTCAGAAACCATGGCTACACCTTC	CASSVQGFRNHGYTF
.	16	TRBV27	TRBJ2-5	TRBD2	TGTGCCAGCAGTTCGACTAGCGCCTGGCCCAGGGAGACCCAGTACTTC	CASSSTSAWPRETQYF
few	13	TRBV6-5	TRBJ1-1	.	TGTGCCAGCAGTTTAACAGCCAACACTGAAGCTTTCTTT	CASSLTANTEAFF
.	15	TRBV5-6	TRBJ2-1	TRBD1	TGTGCCAGCAGCCATGGGACAGGGACCTACAATGAGCAGTTCTTC	CASSHGTGTYNEQFF
.	15	TRBV14	TRBJ2-7	TRBD2	TGTGCCAGCAGCTCCCTAGCGGGAGGCGCCTACGAGCAGTACTTC	CASSSLAGGAYEQYF
.	16	TRBV4-3	TRBJ2-1	.	TGCGCCAGCAGCCAAGCGGGTCCGAGTCGGTACAATGAGCAGTTCTTC	CASSQAGPSRYNEQFF
.	14	TRBV7-8	TRBJ2-5	.	TGTGCCAGCAGCCCCACCCGGCCCGGGGGGACCCAGTACTTC	CASSPTRPGGTQYF
.	13	TRBV6-5	TRBJ1-2	.	TGTGCCAGCAGTTTTCCGGGGTCCTATGGCTACACCTTC	CASSFPGSYGYTF